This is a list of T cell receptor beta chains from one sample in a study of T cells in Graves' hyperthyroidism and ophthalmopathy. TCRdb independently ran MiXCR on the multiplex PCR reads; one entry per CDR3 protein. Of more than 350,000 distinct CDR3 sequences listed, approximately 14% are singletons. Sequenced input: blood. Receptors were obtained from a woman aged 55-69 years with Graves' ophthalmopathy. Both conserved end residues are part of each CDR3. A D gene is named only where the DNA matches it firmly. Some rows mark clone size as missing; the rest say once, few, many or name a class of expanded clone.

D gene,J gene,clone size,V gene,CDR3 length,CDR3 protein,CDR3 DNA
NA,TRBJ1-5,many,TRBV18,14,CASSPTADFQPQHF,TGTGCCAGCTCGCCCACGGCGGATTTTCAGCCCCAGCATTTT
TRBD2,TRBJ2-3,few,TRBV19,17,CASSPGLAGGFPDTQYF,TGTGCCAGTAGCCCCGGACTAGCGGGAGGATTCCCAGATACGCAGTATTTT
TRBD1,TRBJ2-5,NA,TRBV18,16,CASSSDLGQGQETQYF,TGTGCCAGCTCCAGTGATTTGGGACAGGGACAAGAGACCCAGTACTTC
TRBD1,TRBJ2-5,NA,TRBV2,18,CASSVGSLDRGYQETQYF,TGTGCCAGCAGTGTTGGAAGCCTTGACAGGGGGTACCAAGAGACCCAGTACTTC
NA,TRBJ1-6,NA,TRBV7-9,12,CASSLVDSPLHF,TGTGCCAGCAGCTTAGTAGATTCACCCCTCCACTTT
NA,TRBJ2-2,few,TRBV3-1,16,CASSQGPGVDTGELFF,TGTGCCAGCAGCCAGGGCCCGGGAGTCGACACCGGGGAGCTGTTTTTT
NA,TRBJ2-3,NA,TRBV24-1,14,CATIPTGTTDTQYF,TGTGCCACCATCCCCACCGGGACGACAGATACGCAGTATTTT
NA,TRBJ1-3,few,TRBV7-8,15,CASSPQTGSGNTIYF,TGTGCCAGCAGCCCACAAACGGGCTCTGGAAACACCATATATTTT
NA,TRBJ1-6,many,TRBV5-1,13,CASSLDPIGPLHF,TGCGCCAGCAGCTTGGACCCCATTGGGCCCCTCCACTTT
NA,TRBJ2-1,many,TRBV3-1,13,CASSARSRDVQFF,TGTGCCAGCAGCGCTCGGTCCCGGGACGTGCAGTTCTTC
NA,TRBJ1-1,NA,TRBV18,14,CASSRHKRDTEAFF,TGTGCCAGCTCTCGACACAAACGGGACACTGAAGCTTTCTTT
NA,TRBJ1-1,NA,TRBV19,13,CASTGGGNTEAFF,TGTGCCAGTACAGGAGGGGGGAACACTGAAGCTTTCTTT
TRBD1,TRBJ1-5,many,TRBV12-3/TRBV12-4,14,CASRDGQGHRPQHF,TGTGCCAGCAGAGACGGACAGGGTCATCGGCCCCAGCATTTT
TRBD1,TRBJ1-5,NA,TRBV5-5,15,CASSLEGAGGQPQHF,TGTGCCAGCAGCTTGGAGGGGGCGGGGGGGCAGCCCCAGCATTTT
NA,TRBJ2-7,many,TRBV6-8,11,CASSIPGEQYF,TGTGCCAGCAGCATTCCAGGGGAGCAGTACTTC
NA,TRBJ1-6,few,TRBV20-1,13,CSARIPGGSPLHF,TGCAGTGCGCGGATCCCCGGGGGATCACCCCTCCACTTT
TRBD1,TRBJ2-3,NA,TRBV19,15,CASSTDRGYTDTQYF,TGTGCCAGTAGTACTGACAGGGGGTACACAGATACGCAGTATTTT
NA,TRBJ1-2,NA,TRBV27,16,CASSRTEPGYSYGYTF,TGTGCCAGCAGTCGCACGGAACCTGGTTATTCCTATGGCTACACCTTC
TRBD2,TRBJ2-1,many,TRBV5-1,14,CASSLWGEGNEQFF,TGCGCCAGCAGCCTCTGGGGGGAGGGCAATGAGCAGTTCTTC
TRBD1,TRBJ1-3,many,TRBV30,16,CAWSTGQELSGNTIYF,TGTGCCTGGAGTACGGGACAGGAGCTCTCTGGAAACACCATATATTTT
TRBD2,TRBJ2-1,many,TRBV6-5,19,CASSYSLAGTPLPNNEQFF,TGTGCCAGCAGTTACTCTCTAGCGGGAACACCCCTACCTAACAATGAGCAGTTCTTC
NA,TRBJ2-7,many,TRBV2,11,CASRSSYEQYF,TGTGCCAGCAGGAGCTCCTACGAGCAGTACTTC
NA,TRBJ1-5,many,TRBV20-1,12,CSALLLYQPQHF,TGCAGTGCTCTATTGTTGTATCAGCCCCAGCATTTT
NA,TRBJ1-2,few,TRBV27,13,CASSSLGPYGYTF,TGTGCCAGCAGTTCCTTGGGTCCGTATGGCTACACCTTC
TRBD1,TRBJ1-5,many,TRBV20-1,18,CSARQFTKTGGSNQPQHF,TGCAGTGCTCGACAATTCACTAAAACAGGGGGCAGCAATCAGCCCCAGCATTTT
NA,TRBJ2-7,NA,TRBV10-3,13,CAISELSGYEQYF,TGTGCCATCAGTGAACTGAGCGGCTACGAGCAGTACTTC
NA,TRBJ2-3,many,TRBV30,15,CASGGRGVGTDTQYF,TGTGCATCGGGGGGAAGGGGGGTCGGCACAGATACGCAGTATTTT